Sequencing of this TCR beta chain was carried out in a study of breast tumors, draining lymph nodes, adjacent tissues. Study-level results: Tumor and nontumor repertoires were significantly more similar in luminal-like than in basal-like breast cancer. Tumor TCR diversity was below lymph nodes but above nontumor tissue. Most tumor T cells seemingly derive from lymph node, then expand in tumor.

This clonotype was recorded many times. What it binds is not known. TCRdb re-derived calls from the multiplex PCR reads in MiXCR, one entry per CDR3 protein. Of approximately 100,000 distinct CDR3 sequences in the sample, around 20% were seen once. The germline V gene has CDR1 MNHNS and CDR2 SASEGT. The CDR3 has 14 residues. The V end lost 1 base, the J end lost 1 base, and 6 bases lay between the germline ends. The lymph nodes were axillary draining lymph nodes from breast cancer patients. This chain joins TRBV6-1 and TRBJ2-3, with D possibly matching TRBD1 (6 bases). The specimen was axillary lymph node tissue. The origin of this receptor is a female donor with breast cancer. Some clones in this sample may be carry-over from other donors' samples. Here the CDR3 reads CASSEGQGTDTQYF. In nucleotides, the CDR3 is TGTGCCAGCAGTGAAGGACAGGGCACAGATACGCAGTATTTT.